This T cell receptor beta chain was identified in a study of shared clonotypes between healthy human individuals. Study-wide context: The study drew on two women and a few men aged 18 to 49 as donors. Findings of the study overall: Investigators expected sequencing depth to affect clonotype sharing among donors.

The authors ran the assay at deep level. Researchers sequenced unsorted PBMC DNA using ten immunoSEQ deep assay plates. The assay was immunoSEQ multiplex PCR, and TCRdb's table has in-frame clones only and misses some. The sample contains a few hundred thousand clones, 60% to 80% of which appear only once. Trimming at V came to 5 bases and at J to 5 bases, leaving 11 bases not matched to a gene. The germline V gene has CDR1 SEHNR and CDR2 FQNEAQ (reference sequence). This CDR3 comprises 16 residues. About this clone itself: The antigen is not known.

The J gene is TRBJ1-1, the V gene TRBV7-9; TRBD1 aligns across 10 bases. The clonotype originates from a woman between 40 and 55 years old in good health. Some clones in this sample may be carry-over from other donors' samples. The sample comprised PBMCs. The CDR3: CASSAGQGGRWTEAFF. As DNA, the CDR3 is TGTGCCAGCAGCGCCGGACAGGGGGGAAGATGGACTGAAGCTTTCTTT.